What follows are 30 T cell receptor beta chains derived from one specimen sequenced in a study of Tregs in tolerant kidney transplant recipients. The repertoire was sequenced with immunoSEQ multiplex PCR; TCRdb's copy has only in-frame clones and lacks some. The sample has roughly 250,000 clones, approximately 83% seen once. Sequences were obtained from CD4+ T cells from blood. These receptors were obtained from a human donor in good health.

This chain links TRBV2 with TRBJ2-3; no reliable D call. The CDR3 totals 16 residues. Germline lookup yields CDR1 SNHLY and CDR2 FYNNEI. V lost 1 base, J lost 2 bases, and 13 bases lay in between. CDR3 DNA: TGTGCCAGCAGTGAAGAAGCAAGTAAGAACACAGATACGCAGTATTTT. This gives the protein CASSEEASKNTDTQYF.

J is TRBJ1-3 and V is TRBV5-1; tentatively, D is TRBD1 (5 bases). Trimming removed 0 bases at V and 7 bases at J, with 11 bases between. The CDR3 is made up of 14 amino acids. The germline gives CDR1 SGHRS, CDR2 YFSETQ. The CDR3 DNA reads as TGCGCCAGCAGCTTGGGGTCAGGGTTTAACACCATATATTTT. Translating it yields CASSLGSGFNTIYF.

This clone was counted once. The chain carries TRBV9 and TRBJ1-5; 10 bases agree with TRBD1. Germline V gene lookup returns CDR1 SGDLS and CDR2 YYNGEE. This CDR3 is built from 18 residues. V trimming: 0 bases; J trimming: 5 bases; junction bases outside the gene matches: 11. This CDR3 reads CASSVEGTGARGDQPQHF. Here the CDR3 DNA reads TGTGCCAGCAGCGTAGAGGGGACAGGGGCGAGAGGGGATCAGCCCCAGCATTTT. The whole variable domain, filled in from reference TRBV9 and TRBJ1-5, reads DSGVTQTPKHLITATGQRVTLRCSPRSGDLSVYWYQQSLDQGLQFLIQYYNGEERAKGNILERFSAQQFPDLHSELNLSSLELGDSALYFCASSVEGTGARGDQPQHFGDGTRLSIL.

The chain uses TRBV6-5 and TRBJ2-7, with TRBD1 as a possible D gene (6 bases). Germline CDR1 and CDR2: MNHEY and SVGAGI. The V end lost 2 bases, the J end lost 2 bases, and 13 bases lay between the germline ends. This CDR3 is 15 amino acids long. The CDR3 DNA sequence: TGTGCCAGCAGTTACCAGGGACACATAACCTACGAGCAGTACTTC. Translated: CASSYQGHITYEQYF.

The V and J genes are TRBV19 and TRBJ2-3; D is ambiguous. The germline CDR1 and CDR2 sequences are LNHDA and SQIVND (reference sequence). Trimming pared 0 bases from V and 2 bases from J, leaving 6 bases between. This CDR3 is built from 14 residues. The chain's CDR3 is CASSIDTATDTQYF. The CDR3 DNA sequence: TGTGCCAGTAGTATAGACACCGCCACAGATACGCAGTATTTT.

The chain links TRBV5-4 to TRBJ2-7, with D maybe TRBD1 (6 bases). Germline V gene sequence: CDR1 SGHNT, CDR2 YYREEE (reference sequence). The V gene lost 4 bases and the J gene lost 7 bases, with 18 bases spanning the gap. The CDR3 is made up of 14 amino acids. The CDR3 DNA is TGTGCCAGCAGCCTTATTCTACAGGGATCGGAGCAGTACTTC. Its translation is CASSLILQGSEQYF.

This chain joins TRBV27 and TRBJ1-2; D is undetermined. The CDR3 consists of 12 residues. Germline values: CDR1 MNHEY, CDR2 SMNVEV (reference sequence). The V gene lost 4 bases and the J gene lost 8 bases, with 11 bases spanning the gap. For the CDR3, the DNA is TGTGCCAGCAGTTCGGTAGGAGGGGGCTACACCTTC. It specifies CASSSVGGGYTF.

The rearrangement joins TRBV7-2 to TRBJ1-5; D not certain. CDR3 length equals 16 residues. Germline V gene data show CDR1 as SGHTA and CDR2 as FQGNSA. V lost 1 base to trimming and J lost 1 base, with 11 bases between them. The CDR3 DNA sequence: TGTGCCAGCAGCTTAGTCGGAGGGTTGAGCAATCAGCCCCAGCATTTT. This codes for CASSLVGGLSNQPQHF.

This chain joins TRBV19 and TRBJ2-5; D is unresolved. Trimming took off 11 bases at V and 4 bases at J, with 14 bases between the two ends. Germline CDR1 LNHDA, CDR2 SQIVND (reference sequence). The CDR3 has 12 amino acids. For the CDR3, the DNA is TGTGCCTCCTGGACCCTGGGAGAGACCCAGTACTTC. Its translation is CASWTLGETQYF.

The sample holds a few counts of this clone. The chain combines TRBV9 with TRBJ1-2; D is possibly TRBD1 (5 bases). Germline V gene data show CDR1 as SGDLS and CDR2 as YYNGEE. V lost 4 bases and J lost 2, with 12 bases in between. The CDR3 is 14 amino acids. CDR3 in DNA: TGTGCCAGCAGCCAGGGCCCGGGAAACTATGGCTACACCTTC. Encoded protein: CASSQGPGNYGYTF.

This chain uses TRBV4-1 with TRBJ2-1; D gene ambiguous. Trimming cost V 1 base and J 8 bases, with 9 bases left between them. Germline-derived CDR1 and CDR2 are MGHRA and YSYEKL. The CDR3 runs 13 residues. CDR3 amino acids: CASSQVKGYEQFF. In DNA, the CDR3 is TGCGCCAGCAGCCAAGTGAAGGGCTATGAGCAGTTCTTC.

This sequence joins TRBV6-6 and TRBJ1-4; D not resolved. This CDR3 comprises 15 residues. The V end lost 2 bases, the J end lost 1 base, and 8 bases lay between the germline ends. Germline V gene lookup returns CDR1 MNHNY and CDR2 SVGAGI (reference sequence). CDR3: CASSYVVRTNEKLFF. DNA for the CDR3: TGTGCCAGCAGTTACGTAGTCAGAACTAATGAAAAACTGTTTTTT.

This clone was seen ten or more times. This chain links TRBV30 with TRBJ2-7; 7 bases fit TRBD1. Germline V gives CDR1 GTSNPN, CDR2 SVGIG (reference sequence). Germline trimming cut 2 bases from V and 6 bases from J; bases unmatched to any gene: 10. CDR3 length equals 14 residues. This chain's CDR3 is CAWSPTTGLAEQYF. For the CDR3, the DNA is TGTGCCTGGAGTCCGACGACAGGGCTCGCCGAGCAGTACTTC.

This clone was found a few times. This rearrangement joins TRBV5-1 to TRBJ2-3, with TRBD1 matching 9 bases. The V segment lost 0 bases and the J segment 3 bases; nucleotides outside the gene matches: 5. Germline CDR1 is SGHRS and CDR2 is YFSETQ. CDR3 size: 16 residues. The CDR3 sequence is CASSLEQGAGTDTQYF. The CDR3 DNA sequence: TGCGCCAGCAGCTTGGAACAGGGGGCTGGAACAGATACGCAGTATTTT.

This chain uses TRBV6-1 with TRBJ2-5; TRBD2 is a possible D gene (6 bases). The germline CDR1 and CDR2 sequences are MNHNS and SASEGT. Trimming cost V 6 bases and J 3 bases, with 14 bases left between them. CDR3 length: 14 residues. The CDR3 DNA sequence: TGTGCCAGCAGCCGGGGACTTGTAAAAGAGACCCAGTACTTC. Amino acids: CASSRGLVKETQYF.

CDR3 coding DNA: TGTGCCAGCAGCTTGGGGGCCCAGGGAGAGTACTTC. This encodes CASSLGAQGEYF. The genes are TRBV5-4 and TRBJ2-5, with D possibly called TRBD1 or TRBD2 (5 bases each). This CDR3 is 12 amino acids long. Trimming removed 0 bases from V and 12 bases from J, with 12 bases in between. Germline V gene sequence: CDR1 SGHNT, CDR2 YYREEE (reference sequence).

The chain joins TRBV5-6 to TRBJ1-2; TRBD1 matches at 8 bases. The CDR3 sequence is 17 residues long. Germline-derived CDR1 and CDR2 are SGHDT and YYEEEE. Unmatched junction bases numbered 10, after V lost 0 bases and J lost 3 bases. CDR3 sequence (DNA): TGTGCCAGCAGCTTGGCCATGGGGGCAGGGGGCTACTATGGCTACACCTTC. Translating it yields CASSLAMGAGGYYGYTF.

Here the CDR3 reads CAISDGNNEQFF. The DNA for the CDR3 is TGTGCCATCAGTGACGGCAACAATGAGCAGTTCTTC. This chain uses TRBV10-3 with TRBJ2-1; D call uncertain. This CDR3 has 12 amino acids. V lost 3 bases and J 5 bases, leaving 5 bases between the germline ends. Germline V lookup: CDR1 ENHRY, CDR2 SYGVKD.

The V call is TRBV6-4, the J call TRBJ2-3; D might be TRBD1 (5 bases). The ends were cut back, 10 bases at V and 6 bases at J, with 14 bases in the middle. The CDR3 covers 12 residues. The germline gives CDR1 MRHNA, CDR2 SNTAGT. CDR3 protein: CAIGAPTDTQYF. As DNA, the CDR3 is TGTGCCATAGGGGCTCCAACCGATACGCAGTATTTT.

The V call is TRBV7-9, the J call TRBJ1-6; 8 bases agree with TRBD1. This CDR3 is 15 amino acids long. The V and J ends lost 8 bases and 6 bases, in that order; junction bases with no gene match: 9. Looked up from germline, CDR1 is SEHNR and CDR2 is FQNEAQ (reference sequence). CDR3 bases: TGTGCCAGCGGAAAGGACAGGGCGGGTAATTCACCCCTCCACTTT. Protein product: CASGKDRAGNSPLHF. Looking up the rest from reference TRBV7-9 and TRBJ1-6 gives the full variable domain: DTGVSQNPRHKITKRGQNVTFRCDPISEHNRLYWYRQTLGQGPEFLTYFQNEAQLEKSRLLSDRFSAERPKGSFSTLEIQRTEQGDSAMYLCASGKDRAGNSPLHFGNGTRLTVT.

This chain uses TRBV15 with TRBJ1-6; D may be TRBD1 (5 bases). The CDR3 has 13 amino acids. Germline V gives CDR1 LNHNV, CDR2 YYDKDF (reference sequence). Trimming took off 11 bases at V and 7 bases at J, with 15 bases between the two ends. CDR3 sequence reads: CAGGRTRNSPLHF. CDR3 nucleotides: TGTGCCGGGGGGAGAACTAGGAATTCACCCCTCCACTTT.

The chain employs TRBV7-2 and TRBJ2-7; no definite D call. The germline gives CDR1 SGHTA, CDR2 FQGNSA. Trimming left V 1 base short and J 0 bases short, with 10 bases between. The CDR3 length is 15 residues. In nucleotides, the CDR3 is TGTGCCAGCAGCTTAGGAATTTCGAGCTCCTACGAGCAGTACTTC. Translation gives CASSLGISSSYEQYF.

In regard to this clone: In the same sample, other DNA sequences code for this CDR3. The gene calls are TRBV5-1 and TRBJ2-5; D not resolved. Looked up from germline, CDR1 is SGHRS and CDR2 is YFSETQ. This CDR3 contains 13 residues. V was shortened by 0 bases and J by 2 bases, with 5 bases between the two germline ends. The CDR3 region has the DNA TGCGCCAGCAGCTTGGGCGTTCAAGAGACCCAGTACTTC. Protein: CASSLGVQETQYF.

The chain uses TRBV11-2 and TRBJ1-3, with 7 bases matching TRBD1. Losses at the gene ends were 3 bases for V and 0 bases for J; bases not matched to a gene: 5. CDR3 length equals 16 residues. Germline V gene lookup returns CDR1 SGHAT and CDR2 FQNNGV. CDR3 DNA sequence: TGTGCCAGCAGCTTTGGGGACAGATTCTCTGGAAACACCATATATTTT. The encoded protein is CASSFGDRFSGNTIYF.

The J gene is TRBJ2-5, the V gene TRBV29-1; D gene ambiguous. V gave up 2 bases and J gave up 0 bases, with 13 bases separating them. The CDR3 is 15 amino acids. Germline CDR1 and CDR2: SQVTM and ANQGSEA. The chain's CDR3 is CSVERSNTHQETQYF. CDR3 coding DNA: TGCAGCGTTGAACGGAGTAACACCCACCAAGAGACCCAGTACTTC.

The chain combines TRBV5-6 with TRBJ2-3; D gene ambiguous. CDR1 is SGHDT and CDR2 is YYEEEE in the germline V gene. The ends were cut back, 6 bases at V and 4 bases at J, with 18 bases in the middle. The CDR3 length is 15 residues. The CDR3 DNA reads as TGTGCCAGCACCCGTGGGCGCACACGGGCAGATACGCAGTATTTT. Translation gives CASTRGRTRADTQYF.

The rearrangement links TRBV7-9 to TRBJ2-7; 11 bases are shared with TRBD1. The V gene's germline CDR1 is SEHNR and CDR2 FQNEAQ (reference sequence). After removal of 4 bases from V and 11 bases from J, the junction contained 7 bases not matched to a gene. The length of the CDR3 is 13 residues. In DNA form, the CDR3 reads TGTGCCAGCAGCTCCCCCGGGACAGGGGGAGAGTACTTC. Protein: CASSSPGTGGEYF.

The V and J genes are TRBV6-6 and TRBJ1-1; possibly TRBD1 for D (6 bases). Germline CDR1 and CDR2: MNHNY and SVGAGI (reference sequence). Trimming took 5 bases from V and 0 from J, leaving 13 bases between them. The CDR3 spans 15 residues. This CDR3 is CASSVQQGMNTEAFF. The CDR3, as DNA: TGTGCCAGCAGTGTTCAACAGGGAATGAACACTGAAGCTTTCTTT.

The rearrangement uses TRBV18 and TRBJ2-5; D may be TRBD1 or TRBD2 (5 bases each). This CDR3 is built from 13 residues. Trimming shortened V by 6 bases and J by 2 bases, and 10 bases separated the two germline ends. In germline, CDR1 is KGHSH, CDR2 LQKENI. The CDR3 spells CASSPGTQETQYF. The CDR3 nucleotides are TGTGCCAGCTCGCCCGGGACGCAAGAGACCCAGTACTTC.

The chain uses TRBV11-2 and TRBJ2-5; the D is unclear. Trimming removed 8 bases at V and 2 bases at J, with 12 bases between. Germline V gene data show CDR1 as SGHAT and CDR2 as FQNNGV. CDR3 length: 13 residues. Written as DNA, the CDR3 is TGTGCCAGCTCCACGAGTCCACAAGAGACCCAGTACTTC. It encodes CASSTSPQETQYF. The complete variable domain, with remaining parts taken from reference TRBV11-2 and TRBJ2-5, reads EAGVAQSPRYKIIEKRQSVAFWCNPISGHATLYWYQQILGQGPKLLIQFQNNGVVDDSQLPKDRFSAERLKGVDSTLKIQPAKLEDSAVYLCASSTSPQETQYFGPGTRLLVL.